One and the same sample provided the 31 T cell receptor beta chains below, sequenced in a study of shared clonotypes between healthy human individuals. The protocol was immunoSEQ multiplex PCR, while the TCRdb copy is restricted to in-frame clones and leaves out a portion. In the table there are about 1.1 million clones, about 72% of which are singletons. Sequenced material: memory CD4+ T cells from PBMCs. Stated subset: CD45RA-negative fraction. The receptors shown here come from a man between 18 and 29 years old in good health. Some clones in this sample may be carry-over from other donors' samples.

V is TRBV4-3 and J is TRBJ1-4, with 9 bases fitting TRBD1. The length of the CDR3 is 14 residues. With 5 bases clipped from V and 8 bases from J, the junction kept 6 bases outside the gene matches. Germline V gene lookup returns CDR1 LGHNA and CDR2 YSLEER. The CDR3 protein is CASSTRTGEEKLFF. CDR3 nucleotides: TGCGCCAGCAGCACACGGACAGGGGAAGAAAAACTGTTTTTT.

This clone showed up just a few times. The sample contains more than one DNA sequence encoding this CDR3. The chain combines TRBV29-1 with TRBJ2-5; D remains ambiguous. The J call is uncertain, as TRBJ2-7 better fits the DNA end. This CDR3 has 12 amino acids. The germline V gene has CDR1 SQVTM and CDR2 ANQGSEA. Here the CDR3 reads CSVAAHGYEQYF. The CDR3 region has the DNA TGCAGCGTTGCGGCCCACGGTTACGAGCAGTACTTC.

Concerning this clone: This likely came from a read error, as a far larger clone is one base away. The chain joins TRBV10-1 to TRBJ2-2; D might be TRBD1 or TRBD2, each matching 5 bases. V was clipped by 6 bases and J by 3 bases, with 11 bases between them. This CDR3 comprises 14 residues. Germline values: CDR1 WNHNN, CDR2 SYGVQD (reference sequence). CDR3 residues: CASRSGTDTGELFF. In DNA, the CDR3 is TGCGCCAGCAGGTCAGGGACGGACACCGGGGAGCTGTTTTTT.

As regards this clone: Other DNA sequences in this specimen translate into the identical CDR3. The J gene is TRBJ1-2, the V gene TRBV28; D might be TRBD1 (6 bases). Germline V gene sequence: CDR1 MDHEN, CDR2 SYDVKM. CDR3 length equals 13 residues. Trimming shortened V by 5 bases and J by 1 base, and 8 bases separated the two germline ends. The CDR3 loop reads CASSLGGNYGYTF. CDR3 in DNA: TGTGCCAGCAGTCTAGGGGGTAACTATGGCTACACCTTC.

Only a few counts were recorded for this clone. The V gene is TRBV6-6, the J gene TRBJ1-3; the D is unclear. The CDR3 is 15 amino acids. Germline V gene lookup returns CDR1 MNHNY and CDR2 SVGAGI (reference sequence). The V end was cut by 6 bases, the J end by 0 bases, with 12 bases between. CDR3 in DNA: TGTGCCAGCAGCCTCACATCATCCTCTGGAAACACCATATATTTT. Amino acids: CASSLTSSSGNTIYF.

This clone was seen once. This rearrangement joins TRBV2 to TRBJ1-2; D gene unclear. V dropped 3 bases and J dropped 4 bases, with 9 bases sitting between them. From germline, CDR1 is SNHLY and CDR2 FYNNEI. The CDR3 extends over 13 amino acids. In DNA, the CDR3 is TGTGCCAGCAGTGACTCACGGAGCTATGGCTACACCTTC. Translating it yields CASSDSRSYGYTF.

To note about this clone: This sample also contains other DNA sequences that code for the same CDR3. The chain couples TRBV9 to TRBJ2-7; tentative D call: TRBD2 (6 bases). Germline V gene sequence: CDR1 SGDLS, CDR2 YYNGEE. The ends were cut back, 2 bases at V and 4 bases at J, with 16 bases in the middle. The CDR3 runs 15 residues. The CDR3 is CASSVEPLASYEQYF. The DNA for the CDR3 is TGTGCCAGCAGCGTGGAACCACTAGCTTCATACGAGCAGTACTTC.

This clone has only one observation. The genes are TRBV11-3 and TRBJ1-1; 9 bases are shared with TRBD1. The CDR3 loop spans 15 amino acids. The germline CDR1 and CDR2 sequences are SGHNT and YENEEA. J gave up 5 bases and V 5 bases, and 9 bases lay outside the gene matches. DNA for the CDR3: TGTGCCAGCAGCCATGGACAGGGGAGGTCAACTGAAGCTTTCTTT. Translation: CASSHGQGRSTEAFF.

V usage is TRBV6-6 and J usage is TRBJ1-1; D is unresolved. V was shortened by 4 bases and J by 7 bases, with 13 bases between the two germline ends. CDR3 size: 13 residues. CDR1 and CDR2 from the germline V gene are MNHNY and SVGAGI (reference sequence). The CDR3: CASSFIGLGEAFF. The CDR3 bases are TGTGCCAGCAGTTTTATCGGGCTTGGTGAAGCTTTCTTT.

V is TRBV7-8 and J is TRBJ1-4; D remains ambiguous. Trimming pared 1 base from V and 8 bases from J, leaving 11 bases between. The CDR3 is 14 residues long. CDR1 and CDR2 from the germline V gene are SGHVS and FQNEAQ. This CDR3 is CASSLEPGREKLFF. The CDR3 DNA reads as TGTGCCAGCAGCTTAGAGCCAGGAAGGGAAAAACTGTTTTTT.

This chain uses TRBV5-1 with TRBJ2-7; D possibly corresponds to TRBD1 (5 bases). Germline V gene sequence: CDR1 SGHRS, CDR2 YFSETQ. CDR3 length: 14 residues. Trimming cost V 0 bases and J 6 bases, with 13 bases left between them. The CDR3 DNA sequence: TGCGCCAGCAGCTTGGCACAGGAGTATTTCGAGCAGTACTTC. This encodes CASSLAQEYFEQYF.

This sequence joins TRBV28 and TRBJ1-2, with a possible D match to TRBD1 (6 bases). V lost 5 bases and J lost 4, with 20 bases in between. Per germline, CDR1 MDHEN and CDR2 SYDVKM. CDR3 length equals 16 residues. In nucleotides, the CDR3 is TGTGCCAGCAGTCGAATAGGGGCCCAGGGGATCTATGGCTACACCTTC. Protein product: CASSRIGAQGIYGYTF.

The rearrangement uses TRBV5-4 and TRBJ2-3, with 8 bases identical to TRBD2. The CDR3 contains 14 residues. V dropped 4 bases and J dropped 0; count of bases not matched to a gene: 1. CDR1 and CDR2 from the germline V gene are SGHNT and YYREEE (reference sequence). CDR3 sequence reads: CASSPSGSTDTQYF. The CDR3 DNA reads as TGTGCCAGCAGCCCTAGCGGGAGCACAGATACGCAGTATTTT.

This rearrangement joins TRBV6-6 to TRBJ2-3, with TRBD1 identical over 12 bases. After removal of 8 bases from V and 6 bases from J, the junction contained 3 bases not matched to a gene. CDR1 is MNHNY and CDR2 is SVGAGI in the germline V gene (reference sequence). This CDR3 spans 13 amino acids. This CDR3 reads CASRDRGLDTQYF. The CDR3, as DNA: TGTGCCAGCCGGGACAGGGGGCTTGATACGCAGTATTTT.

V usage is TRBV28 and J usage is TRBJ2-5; D perhaps matches TRBD1 (6 bases). Germline assignment: CDR1 MDHEN and CDR2 SYDVKM. This CDR3 region has 13 residues. V was clipped by 6 bases and J by 6 bases, with 14 bases between them. CDR3 sequence (DNA): TGTGCCAGCAGCCTACAGGGAATCAAGACCCAGTACTTC. Protein product: CASSLQGIKTQYF.

CDR3: CASSLAFPNEQFF. DNA for the CDR3: TGTGCCAGCAGTTTAGCCTTCCCCAATGAGCAGTTCTTC. The genes are TRBV28 and TRBJ2-1, with D unclear. V lost 2 bases and J 6 bases, leaving 8 bases between the germline ends. The CDR3 covers 13 residues. From germline, CDR1 is MDHEN and CDR2 SYDVKM.

The chain carries TRBV5-4 and TRBJ2-7; 16 nucleotides agree with TRBD2. Germline CDR1 reads SGHNT; CDR2 reads YYREEE (reference sequence). With 4 bases clipped from V and 3 bases from J, the junction kept 7 bases outside the gene matches. The CDR3 length is 17 residues. CDR3 nucleotides: TGTGCCAGCAGCCCGGGACTAGCGGGAGGGGTGGGCTACGAGCAGTACTTC. Protein product: CASSPGLAGGVGYEQYF. The entire variable domain, with the rest obtained from reference TRBV5-4 and TRBJ2-7, is as follows: ETGVTQSPTHLIKTRGQQVTLRCSSQSGHNTVSWYQQALGQGPQFIFQYYREEENGRGNFPPRFSGLQFPNYSSELNVNALELDDSALYLCASSPGLAGGVGYEQYFGPGTRLTVT.

The chain has TRBV7-2 and TRBJ1-3; possible D gene TRBD1, 6 bases. V was trimmed by 2 bases and J by 2 bases, leaving 13 bases between them. The CDR3 contains 16 residues. The germline gives CDR1 SGHTA, CDR2 FQGNSA. This CDR3 is CASSLHRGLAGNTIYF. The CDR3 nucleotides are TGTGCCAGCAGCTTACATCGGGGGCTGGCTGGAAACACCATATATTTT.

The chain has TRBV7-2 and TRBJ2-6; 8 nucleotides line up with TRBD1. CDR3 size: 19 residues. Germline V gives CDR1 SGHTA, CDR2 FQGNSA. Losses at the gene ends were 5 bases for V and 0 bases for J; bases not matched to a gene: 12. CDR3 sequence reads: CASSRPRQGISSGANVLTF. The DNA of the CDR3 is TGTGCCAGCAGCCGGCCGCGACAGGGGATTAGCTCTGGGGCCAACGTCCTGACTTTC.

This chain joins TRBV30 and TRBJ2-1; D is undetermined. This CDR3 comprises 13 residues. Germline values: CDR1 GTSNPN, CDR2 SVGIG (reference sequence). V was cut by 0 bases and J by 8 bases, with 11 bases left in between. In nucleotides, the CDR3 is TGTGCCTGGAGTGTACCCCGCCTAGATGAGCAGTTCTTC. This encodes CAWSVPRLDEQFF.

This chain links TRBV28 with TRBJ2-7; 7 bases map to TRBD1. Germline-derived CDR1 and CDR2 are MDHEN and SYDVKM. Germline trimming cut 6 bases from V and 1 base from J; bases unmatched to any gene: 9. The CDR3 has 15 amino acids. The CDR3 here is CASSSRDRISYEQYF. The CDR3 DNA follows: TGTGCCAGCAGCAGCCGGGACAGAATATCCTACGAGCAGTACTTC.

The chain is built from TRBV7-2 and TRBJ2-1, with TRBD2 matching 11 bases. Germline V lookup: CDR1 SGHTA, CDR2 FQGNSA. CDR3 length equals 15 residues. Germline trimming cut 5 bases from V and 7 bases from J; bases unmatched to any gene: 7. This CDR3 is CASSLTSGRGNEQFF. CDR3 in DNA: TGTGCCAGCAGCCTAACTAGCGGGAGAGGGAATGAGCAGTTCTTC.

The rearrangement joins TRBV7-3 to TRBJ2-1; no clear D gene. The CDR3 covers 11 residues. Germline lookup yields CDR1 SGHTA and CDR2 FQGTGA. With 5 bases removed from V and 15 bases from J, the gap between germline ends came to 14 bases. The CDR3 sequence is CASSIRAVRFF. CDR3 DNA: TGTGCCAGCAGCATCCGGGCGGTTCGGTTCTTC. Filled out from reference TRBV7-3 and TRBJ2-1, the complete variable domain reads GAGVSQTPSNKVTEKGKYVELRCDPISGHTALYWYRQSLGQGPEFLIYFQGTGAADDSGLPNDRFFAVRPEGSVSTLKIQRTERGDSAVYLCASSIRAVRFFGPGTRLTVL.

This clone was recorded only once. This chain connects TRBV5-1 to TRBJ2-2; the D gene is possibly TRBD2 (7 bases). V lost 4 bases and J 4 bases, leaving 11 bases between the germline ends. The CDR3 spans 14 residues. CDR1 is SGHRS, CDR2 YFSETQ, per germline. CDR3 protein: CASSGGALTGELFF. The CDR3 nucleotides are TGCGCCAGCAGCGGGGGGGCGCTCACCGGGGAGCTGTTTTTT.

The V gene is TRBV4-2, the J gene TRBJ2-3, with 12 bases aligning to TRBD2. This CDR3 comprises 18 residues. The J segment lost 2 bases and the V segment lost 1 base, leaving 7 bases of the junction unmatched. Germline V CDR1 and CDR2: LGHNA, YNFKEQ. CDR3 residues: CASSQGLAGGGTTDTQYF. The CDR3, as DNA: TGTGCCAGCAGCCAAGGGCTAGCGGGAGGGGGAACCACAGATACGCAGTATTTT.

Points on this clone: The identical CDR3 is also encoded by other nucleotide sequences in the sample. This sequence joins TRBV29-1 and TRBJ2-5; D is perhaps TRBD1 or TRBD2 (6 bases each). With 1 base removed from V and 5 bases from J, the gap between germline ends came to 8 bases. The CDR3 runs to 12 residues. Germline-derived CDR1 and CDR2 are SQVTM and ANQGSEA. The CDR3 region has the DNA TGCAGCGTTGAAGGAGGGGGGGAGACCCAGTACTTC. It encodes CSVEGGGETQYF.

This clone was recorded a few times. The V call is TRBV6-6, the J call TRBJ1-5, with D unclear. Trimming took off 2 bases at V and 5 bases at J, with 4 bases between the two ends. There are 12 residues in the CDR3. The V gene's germline CDR1 is MNHNY and CDR2 SVGAGI (reference sequence). The CDR3 sequence: CASSYEYQPQHF. The CDR3 DNA sequence: TGTGCCAGCAGTTACGAGTATCAGCCCCAGCATTTT.

This chain connects TRBV19 to TRBJ2-2; D remains unclear. This CDR3 spans 13 amino acids. Looked up from germline, CDR1 is LNHDA and CDR2 is SQIVND (reference sequence). Trimming cost V 1 base and J 3 bases, with 3 bases left between them. This CDR3 reads CASSIGYTGELFF. The CDR3 region has the DNA TGTGCCAGTAGTATAGGGTACACCGGGGAGCTGTTTTTT. Drawing the rest from reference TRBV19 and TRBJ2-2, the complete variable domain is DGGITQSPKYLFRKEGQNVTLSCEQNLNHDAMYWYRQDPGQGLRLIYYSQIVNDFQKGDIAEGYSVSREKKESFPLTVTSAQKNPTAFYLCASSIGYTGELFFGEGSRLTVL.

The V and J genes are TRBV5-3 and TRBJ2-7; D gene ambiguous. TRBV5-3 is recorded as an ORF, its role being uncertain. The CDR3 is 11 amino acids. Between the trimmed V and J ends, which lost 8 bases and 13 bases, there was a span of 19 bases. The CDR3 DNA reads as TGTGCCAGCAGGTCGACGACCTCACAATACTTC. Its translation: CASRSTTSQYF.

The chain links TRBV19 to TRBJ2-1; TRBD2 agrees at 11 bases. V was pared by 5 bases and J by 1 base, with 10 bases of the junction left unmatched. This CDR3 region has 18 residues. CDR1 is LNHDA and CDR2 is SQIVND in the germline V gene (reference sequence). CDR3 residues: CASSFSGRAYGSYNEQFF. The CDR3, as DNA: TGTGCCAGTAGTTTTAGCGGGAGGGCCTATGGATCCTACAATGAGCAGTTCTTC.

There are a few counts of this clone. The chain combines TRBV6-1 with TRBJ2-3; 7 bases match TRBD1. Per the germline V gene, CDR1 is MNHNS and CDR2 is SASEGT. With 1 base clipped from V and 5 bases from J, the junction kept 3 bases outside the gene matches. The CDR3 is made up of 14 amino acids. Written as DNA, the CDR3 is TGTGCCAGCAGTGAAGGTTACAGGGGAGATACGCAGTATTTT. As protein: CASSEGYRGDTQYF.